The rows below give T cell receptor beta chains drawn from one sample of a study of blood T cell repertoires in COVID-19. Profiling relied on immunoSEQ multiplex PCR, and the TCRdb table lists in-frame clones only, not all of them. The sample consists of about 220,000 clones, approximately 81% of them appearing once. The sequencing sample was made of peripheral blood. These TCRs come from a man aged 30 to 45 with active or convalescent COVID-19. Both conserved end residues are part of each CDR3. The D gene is left open where the match is weak. Clone sizes are given selectively: once, few, many, or a class where the clone is expanded.

d_call j_call clone_size v_call cdr3_nt cdr3_aa
. TRBJ1-5 . TRBV28 TGTGCCAGCAGGACCGGGTCCTATAGCAATCAGCCCCAGCATTTT CASRTGSYSNQPQHF
TRBD1 TRBJ1-2 once TRBV27 TGTGCCAGCAGTCGATTCGAGGGGACAGGGGACGGCTACACCTTC CASSRFEGTGDGYTF
. TRBJ1-2 once TRBV27 TGTGCCAGCAGTTTGGGCCAGAGCTATGGCTACACCTTC CASSLGQSYGYTF
. TRBJ1-5 . TRBV30 TGTGCCTGGAGTCGCGGGCAGAGCAATCAGCCCCAGCATTTT CAWSRGQSNQPQHF
TRBD2 TRBJ2-3 few TRBV14 TGTGCCAGCAGCCTCCTAGCGGGGGGGACAGATACGCAGTATTTT CASSLLAGGTDTQYF
TRBD2 TRBJ2-2 . TRBV3-1/TRBV3-2 TGTGCCAGCAGCCAACGACTAGCGGGAAATTTGATCGGGGAGCTGTTTTTT CASSQRLAGNLIGELFF
. TRBJ2-3 . TRBV11-2 TGTGCCAGCAGCCCTAATTTCGATACGCAGTATTTT CASSPNFDTQYF
TRBD2 TRBJ2-1 . TRBV9 TGTGCCAGCAGCTCCTGGGGGCGGGGGGGCCTCGATGAGCAGTTCTTC CASSSWGRGGLDEQFF
. TRBJ2-3 . TRBV11-3 TGTGCCAGCAGCTTAGGGTCCCCAGGGTCTAGTACGCAGTATTTT CASSLGSPGSSTQYF
TRBD1 TRBJ1-2 . TRBV5-6 TGTGCCAGCAGCTATCCGGGACAGGGCTTCCTTGGCTACACCTTC CASSYPGQGFLGYTF
TRBD2 TRBJ2-1 . TRBV7-2 TGTGCCAGCAGCAACCGACCCCCTACTAGCGGGAGTTTTGATGAGCAGTTCTTC CASSNRPPTSGSFDEQFF
. TRBJ2-1 . TRBV7-9 TGTGCCAGCAGCCCGGGGGTGGCGGACTTTTACAATGAGCAGTTCTTC CASSPGVADFYNEQFF
. TRBJ2-2 . TRBV18 TGTGCCAGCTCGCCAGGGGCGCAGGACACCGGGGAGCTGTTTTTT CASSPGAQDTGELFF
. TRBJ1-2 . TRBV20-1 TGCAGTGCTAGTCCCGCCAAGGGGGTTGTCTATGGCTACACCTTC CSASPAKGVVYGYTF
. TRBJ1-1 . TRBV9 TGTGCCAGCAGCGAGAGACAGCGACCCTACACTGAAGCTTTCTTT CASSERQRPYTEAFF
TRBD1 TRBJ1-1 . TRBV5-1 TGCGCCAGCGGGGACAGACCCTCGAACACTGAAGCTTTCTTT CASGDRPSNTEAFF
TRBD1 TRBJ2-1 . TRBV18 TGTGCCAGCTCACCACAGGGGACAGGGTTACTGGGAGAGAAGCAGTTCTTC CASSPQGTGLLGEKQFF
TRBD1 TRBJ2-2 . TRBV10-2 TGCGCCCACAGGGGAAACACCGGGGAGCTGTTTTTT CAHRGNTGELFF
. TRBJ2-7 . TRBV3-1/TRBV3-2 TGTGCCAGCAGCCAAATGGGAGGCTACGAGCAGTACTTC CASSQMGGYEQYF
. TRBJ1-2 once TRBV27 TGTGCCAGCGGTTACAGGGAACGGGAAGACGGCTACACCTTC CASGYREREDGYTF
. TRBJ1-5 . TRBV14 TGTGCCAGCAGCGCGGGGCAGAACCGGCCCCAGCATTTT CASSAGQNRPQHF
TRBD1 TRBJ1-2 . TRBV5-1 TGCGCCAGCAGCTCTGCCGGGACAGGGGCTAGGGGCTACACCTTC CASSSAGTGARGYTF
TRBD1 TRBJ2-5 . TRBV3-1/TRBV3-2 TGTGCCAGCAGCCAAGATGACGCAGGGGGCTCAGAGACCCAGTACTTC CASSQDDAGGSETQYF
TRBD1 TRBJ2-5 . TRBV6-5 TGTGCCAGCTCACGGGACAGGGACTACCAAGAGACCCAGTACTTC CASSRDRDYQETQYF
. TRBJ2-7 . TRBV19 TGTGCCAGTAGTACAGGGGCTCCCGGGAACGAGCAGTACTTC CASSTGAPGNEQYF
TRBD2 TRBJ2-5 . TRBV7-9 TGTGCCAGCAGCTCCGTTCTGACTAGCGGCCAAGAGACCCAGTACTTC CASSSVLTSGQETQYF
TRBD2 TRBJ2-2 once TRBV19 TGTGCCACCGGATCCGGCGGGAGTTTTACCGGGGAGCTGTTTTTT CATGSGGSFTGELFF
. TRBJ2-7 . TRBV19 TGTGCCAGTAGTCGACCGGGCTCCTACGAGCAGTACTTC CASSRPGSYEQYF
. TRBJ2-2 . TRBV5-5 TGTGCCAGCAGCTTAAGGGGCGACACCGGGGAGCTGTTTTTT CASSLRGDTGELFF
. TRBJ1-6 . TRBV18 TGTGCCAGCTCACCATCCGGGCAGGGGAATTCACCCCTCCACTTT CASSPSGQGNSPLHF
. TRBJ1-2 . TRBV5-1 TGCGCCAGCAGCTGGGATGAGGGTGCGGGATATGGCTACACCTTC CASSWDEGAGYGYTF
TRBD1 TRBJ1-2 . TRBV19 TGTGCCACCCCGGGACAGGGGGCAGAAGGCTACACCTTC CATPGQGAEGYTF
TRBD2 TRBJ2-1 . TRBV9 TGTGCCAGCAGCGTGACCGGGACTAGCGTAAGGAATGAGCAGTTCTTC CASSVTGTSVRNEQFF
. TRBJ2-3 once TRBV11-3 TGTGCCAGCAGCCCAACAGGGCCAGATACGCAGTATTTT CASSPTGPDTQYF
. TRBJ2-7 . TRBV28 TGTGCCAGCAGTTTTCCGACCCCGAGCAGGGGCGGGTACGAGCAGTACTTC CASSFPTPSRGGYEQYF
. TRBJ1-2 few TRBV5-1 TGCGCCAGCAGCTTGTTCACTTACTATGGCTACACCTTC CASSLFTYYGYTF
TRBD2 TRBJ2-5 . TRBV6-5 TGTGTCTCCTCCCCCCTAGCGGGGCCCGAAGAGACCCAGTACTTC CVSSPLAGPEETQYF
TRBD1 TRBJ1-3 . TRBV7-9 TGTGCCAGCAGCTTAGGGACAGGGGGCGGAAACACCATATATTTT CASSLGTGGGNTIYF
. TRBJ1-2 . TRBV6-4 TGTGCCAGCAGTGACTCGAGTCAGGGCAATGGCTACACCTTC CASSDSSQGNGYTF
. TRBJ1-1 . TRBV7-2 TGTGCCAGCAGCCCACAGGGTTTGACTGAAGCTTTCTTT CASSPQGLTEAFF
. TRBJ2-2 . TRBV7-2 TGTGCCAGCAGCACCCGGACACCCACCGGGGAGCTGTTTTTT CASSTRTPTGELFF
. TRBJ1-1 . TRBV12-3/TRBV12-4 TGTGCCAGCAGGGGCGGGGGCTGGGCTGAAGCTTTCTTT CASRGGGWAEAFF
TRBD1 TRBJ1-1 . TRBV11-2 TGTGCCAGCAGCTTGCGGAATACGGGACAGGGGAACACTGAAGCTTTCTTT CASSLRNTGQGNTEAFF
TRBD1 TRBJ2-7 . TRBV19 TGTGCCAGTAGTGGAAGACAGGGACACGAGCAGTACTTC CASSGRQGHEQYF
TRBD1 TRBJ1-2 . TRBV13 TGTGCCAGCACCCAAGGACAGGGTGATGGCTACACCTTC CASTQGQGDGYTF
TRBD2 TRBJ2-2 . TRBV4-3 TGCGCCAGCAGCCAAGTGATATGGACTAGCGGGACGGCCGGGGAGCTGTTTTTT CASSQVIWTSGTAGELFF
. TRBJ1-3 . TRBV27 TGTGCCAGCAGTTTGGTCGGGACTGGAAACACCATATATTTT CASSLVGTGNTIYF
TRBD2 TRBJ2-5 . TRBV10-3 TGTGCCACCCGGGGGGGAGTCGGGGGCCCAGAGACCCAGTACTTC CATRGGVGGPETQYF
TRBD2 TRBJ2-3 . TRBV20-1 TGCAGTGCTAGTAATCGGGGGGAAAGCACAGATACGCAGTATTTT CSASNRGESTDTQYF
. TRBJ1-2 . TRBV10-1 TGCGCCAACCGACCAGGGGAAGGACATGGCTACACCTTC CANRPGEGHGYTF
TRBD1 TRBJ2-5 . TRBV19 TGTGCCAGTAGGAGGGGGCGACGTGAGGAGACCCAGTACTTC CASRRGRREETQYF
. TRBJ2-1 . TRBV5-1 TGCGCCAGCAGCGTACCAGGGGAGCAGTTCTTC CASSVPGEQFF
. TRBJ1-5 . TRBV4-3 TGCGCCAGCAGCCAAGATCTTCCCGGGGAGTCACGCCCCCAGCATTTT CASSQDLPGESRPQHF
. TRBJ1-6 once TRBV27 TGTGCCAGCAGCTTGGGTGCGGGGGCGAATTCACCCCTCCACTTT CASSLGAGANSPLHF